The clone carrying this T cell receptor (beta chain) showed up many times. The target antigen is unknown. Germline values: CDR1 SGHTA, CDR2 FQGTGA. V lost 0 bases and J 4 bases, leaving 12 bases between the germline ends. The CDR3 extends over 15 amino acids. TCRdb itself ran the reads through MiXCR, one entry per CDR3 protein. The sample includes 450,000 to 600,000 distinct CDR3 sequences, 10% to 12% of them seen just once. This entry is derived from a study of T cell repertoires in cytomegalovirus infection. Findings of the study overall: Pooled public TCR beta family frequency picked out CMV carriers with the relevant HLA. In two of eight donors, the top clonotype was HLA-C-restricted CMV-specific.

V usage is TRBV7-3 and J usage is TRBJ1-1; tentatively, D is TRBD1 (5 bases). This TCR was sampled from a human donor in good health (CMV status not recorded). Some clones in this sample may be carry-over from other donors' samples. Sequenced: PBMCs. The CDR3 region is CASSLTQGVITEAFF. CDR3 sequence (DNA): TGTGCCAGCAGCTTAACCCAGGGAGTAATCACTGAAGCTTTCTTT.